The rows below give T cell receptor beta chains drawn from one sample of a study of cytomegalovirus exposure and HLA in healthy donors. TCRdb's copy holds only in-frame clones and misses some; the assay was immunoSEQ multiplex PCR. The sample lists 150,000 to 200,000 clones; more than 70% were seen once. The sequencing sample was made of PBMCs. These receptor sequences come from a male donor in good health and CMV-seronegative. Each CDR3 is given with its conserved first and last residue. Each record gives: clone size, J gene, CDR3 length, D gene, V gene, CDR3 DNA, CDR3 protein. D genes are given only for firm matches. The size entry is marked missing in some rows and otherwise reads once, few, many or a size class.

- | TRBJ2-7 | 14 | TRBD2 | TRBV29-1 | TGCAGCGTCGGGCGGGGGACGGCCATCTACGAGCAGTACTTC | CSVGRGTAIYEQYF
- | TRBJ2-1 | 12 | - | TRBV19 | TGTGCCAGTAGCAGCGATTACAATGAGCAGTTCTTC | CASSSDYNEQFF
- | TRBJ2-5 | 15 | - | TRBV7-2 | TGTGCCAGCAGCTTAGGGGGAGGCGGCCCAGAGACCCAGTACTTC | CASSLGGGGPETQYF
few | TRBJ2-7 | 13 | TRBD2 | TRBV14 | TGTGCCAGCAGAATAGCGGGAGACTACGAGCAGTACTTC | CASRIAGDYEQYF
- | TRBJ2-5 | 14 | TRBD2 | TRBV7-9 | TGTGCCAGCAGCTTAGCGGGAGGGAGAGAGACCCAGTACTTC | CASSLAGGRETQYF
once | TRBJ2-1 | 18 | TRBD2 | TRBV28 | TGTGCCAGCAGGTCCGAGAAGACTAGCGGGAGCCAATACAATGAGCAGTTCTTC | CASRSEKTSGSQYNEQFF
- | TRBJ2-5 | 14 | TRBD2 | TRBV27 | TGTGCCAGCAGTTTACGGGCGGGGGAGGAGACCCAGTACTTC | CASSLRAGEETQYF
- | TRBJ2-1 | 14 | - | TRBV2 | TGTGCCACCAGTTACGACTATATCTACAATGAGCAGTTCTTC | CATSYDYIYNEQFF
- | TRBJ2-2 | 16 | - | TRBV21-1 | TGTGCCAGCAGCAATCGGGTAGGGGAGGATACCGGGGAGCTGTTTTTT | CASSNRVGEDTGELFF
- | TRBJ2-2 | 13 | - | TRBV18 | TGTGCCAGCTCACGAGGGTTGGTCGGGGAGCTGTTTTTT | CASSRGLVGELFF
few | TRBJ2-7 | 13 | TRBD1 | TRBV2 | TGTGCCAGCACTAAGGACAGGGGCTACGAGCAGTACTTC | CASTKDRGYEQYF
once | TRBJ2-7 | 16 | TRBD2 | TRBV27 | TGTGCCAGCAGTTTAGTGCCTAGCGGCCGTACCTACGAGCAGTACTTC | CASSLVPSGRTYEQYF
- | TRBJ1-2 | 13 | - | TRBV6-1 | TGTGCCAGCAGTAAACGGGGAACGGGCGGCTACACCTTC | CASSKRGTGGYTF
few | TRBJ2-2 | 14 | - | TRBV7-2 | TGTGCCAGCAGCTTATCGGGGAGCACCGGGGAGCTGTTTTTT | CASSLSGSTGELFF
- | TRBJ2-5 | 16 | TRBD2 | TRBV7-7 | TGTGCCAGCAGCCGAGGGGCTAGCGGTATAAAAGAGACCCAGTACTTC | CASSRGASGIKETQYF
many | TRBJ2-1 | 13 | - | TRBV10-3 | TGTGCCATCAGTGTCACAGCCTACAATGAGCAGTTCTTC | CAISVTAYNEQFF
- | TRBJ1-2 | 13 | - | TRBV25-1 | TGTGCCAGCAGTGAATCCGGTTTGTATGGCTACACCTTC | CASSESGLYGYTF
- | TRBJ2-3 | 14 | - | TRBV19 | TGTGCCAGTAGTATAGGTTCTCGCAGGGATACGCAGTATTTT | CASSIGSRRDTQYF
- | TRBJ1-2 | 15 | TRBD1 | TRBV6-5 | TGTGCCAGCAGTTCCCGGGACAGAAGTTTCTATGGCTACACCTTC | CASSSRDRSFYGYTF
- | TRBJ2-5 | 16 | TRBD1 | TRBV29-1 | TGCAGCGTTCCAAATGCCGGGACAGGGTTCGGGGAGACCCAGTACTTC | CSVPNAGTGFGETQYF
- | TRBJ1-2 | 12 | - | TRBV7-2 | TGTGCCAGCAGCCCTAACGTCGATGGCTACACCTTC | CASSPNVDGYTF
- | TRBJ1-2 | 16 | TRBD1 | TRBV4-3 | TGCGCCAGCAGCCAAGAAGCACAGGGGGTCAACTATGGCTACACCTTC | CASSQEAQGVNYGYTF
- | TRBJ2-7 | 16 | TRBD1 | TRBV19 | TGTGCCAGTAGTGATCCGGGACAGGGGACCTCCTACGAGCAGTACTTC | CASSDPGQGTSYEQYF
- | TRBJ1-1 | 15 | - | TRBV7-2 | TGTGCCAGCAGCTTAAGCCAGGCGGGCAACACTGAAGCTTTCTTT | CASSLSQAGNTEAFF
once | TRBJ2-2 | 17 | - | TRBV13 | TGTGCCAGCACTCCTACCCACGGCAGCGCGAACACCGGGGAGCTGTTTTTT | CASTPTHGSANTGELFF
- | TRBJ2-2 | 14 | - | TRBV19 | TGTGCCAGTAGTCGGGTCAGCCAAACCGGGGAGCTGTTTTTT | CASSRVSQTGELFF
- | TRBJ1-1 | 10 | - | TRBV6-1 | TGTGCCAGCAGTGCCGCTGAAGCTTTCTTT | CASSAAEAFF
- | TRBJ1-1 | 14 | - | TRBV4-2 | TGTGCCAGCAGCCGGGGCTGGGGCGGCACTGAAGCTTTCTTT | CASSRGWGGTEAFF
- | TRBJ1-5 | 13 | - | TRBV2 | TGTGCCAGCAAGGGGGATAGCAATCAGCCCCAGCATTTT | CASKGDSNQPQHF
- | TRBJ2-7 | 14 | TRBD1 | TRBV29-1 | TGCAGCGTTGAAGGACAGGGGGGAGCCTACGAGCAGTACTTC | CSVEGQGGAYEQYF
- | TRBJ2-7 | 15 | TRBD1 | TRBV10-3 | TGTGCCATCAGCCCTGGGACAGATTTCTCCTACGAGCAGTACTTC | CAISPGTDFSYEQYF
- | TRBJ2-7 | 17 | TRBD1 | TRBV5-1 | TGCGCCAGCAGCTTGGCGATAACGACCGACAGGGCTTACGAGCAGTACTTC | CASSLAITTDRAYEQYF
- | TRBJ2-7 | 15 | - | TRBV5-1 | TGCGCCAGCAGCTTGGAATTCGGAGCTAGCGCCGAGCAGTACTTC | CASSLEFGASAEQYF
- | TRBJ2-2 | 14 | - | TRBV27 | TGTGCCAGCAGTCAGGAACGGGGGGCTGGGGAGCTGTTTTTT | CASSQERGAGELFF
- | TRBJ2-5 | 13 | - | TRBV5-4 | TGTGCCGGAAAGGGGGTTTCCCAAGAGACCCAGTACTTC | CAGKGVSQETQYF
- | TRBJ2-3 | 14 | - | TRBV5-1 | TGCGCCAGCAGCAGGACAGTTAGCACAGATACGCAGTATTTT | CASSRTVSTDTQYF
- | TRBJ2-7 | 14 | TRBD2 | TRBV27 | TGTGCCAGCAGTTCCGGCGGGAGGGCACACGAGCAGTACTTC | CASSSGGRAHEQYF
- | TRBJ2-1 | 16 | TRBD2 | TRBV12-5 | TGTGCTAGTGGTTTGGCACGGACTAGCGGGAGTCATGAGCAGTTCTTC | CASGLARTSGSHEQFF
- | TRBJ2-7 | 15 | - | TRBV7-9 | TGTTCCAGCAGCTTAGCGCTTGGCAGGGGAAGCGAGCAGTACTTC | CSSSLALGRGSEQYF
- | TRBJ1-2 | 15 | TRBD1 | TRBV7-6 | TGTGCCAGCAGCTTTACGGGACAGGGGGCGCAAGGCTACACCTTC | CASSFTGQGAQGYTF
- | TRBJ2-5 | 15 | TRBD2 | TRBV6-5 | TGTGCCAGCAGCCATGGACTAGCGGGGAGAGAGACCCAGTACTTC | CASSHGLAGRETQYF
- | TRBJ1-5 | 14 | TRBD1 | TRBV7-9 | TGTGCCAGCAGCCGAGACAGGGTCAATCAGCCCCAGCATTTT | CASSRDRVNQPQHF
few | TRBJ1-2 | 13 | TRBD1 | TRBV9 | TGTGCCAGCAATCGGGCGACAGGGTATGGCTACACCTTC | CASNRATGYGYTF
- | TRBJ2-1 | 17 | TRBD2 | TRBV4-2 | TGTGCCAGCAGCCAAGAGGGACTAGCGGGATTGGGGAATGAGCAGTTCTTC | CASSQEGLAGLGNEQFF
- | TRBJ1-3 | 16 | - | TRBV7-6 | TGTGCCAGCAGCCATAATCAGGCTGTCTCTGGAAACACCATATATTTT | CASSHNQAVSGNTIYF
- | TRBJ2-7 | 14 | - | TRBV11-2 | TGTGCCAGCAGCTTAGAAGGGCAGGGGTACGAGCAGTACTTC | CASSLEGQGYEQYF
- | TRBJ2-2 | 14 | - | TRBV2 | TGTGCCAGCAGGGGGGACACATACACCGGGGAGCTGTTTTTT | CASRGDTYTGELFF